A single sample is the source of the 21 T cell receptor beta chains below, sequenced in a study of T cells in localized non-small cell lung cancer. TCRdb's table, derived via immunoSEQ multiplex PCR, lists solely in-frame clones and lacks some. The data contain about 61,000 clones, approximately 90% of them singletons. This specimen was peripheral blood, taken before any cancer treatment. Every receptor here comes from a man aged 40-75 years with stage I squamous cell lung carcinoma.

The gene calls are TRBV14 and TRBJ2-7; no clear D gene. The CDR3 is 14 amino acids. Germline V CDR1 and CDR2: SGHDN, FVKESK. V was clipped by 0 bases and J by 12 bases, with 18 bases between them. Here the CDR3 reads CASSQDLASPGLYF. The CDR3 nucleotides read TGTGCCAGCAGCCAAGATCTCGCATCCCCGGGTCTGTACTTC.

This chain joins TRBV28 and TRBJ2-1; 7 nucleotides match TRBD2. The CDR3 covers 15 residues. Trimming took 2 bases from V and 9 from J; bases not matched to a gene: 10. Germline values: CDR1 MDHEN, CDR2 SYDVKM. CDR3 DNA: TGTGCCAGCAGTTTACCACGCGGCGGGAGTGGTGAGCAGTTCTTC. Its translation: CASSLPRGGSGEQFF.

The chain recombines TRBV27 with TRBJ1-1; 8 bases line up with TRBD1. The CDR3 contains 16 residues. Germline-derived CDR1 and CDR2 are MNHEY and SMNVEV (reference sequence). Germline trimming cut 5 bases from V and 1 base from J; bases unmatched to any gene: 9. The CDR3 loop is CASSTRQGWANTEAFF. The CDR3 nucleotides are TGTGCCAGCAGTACCCGACAGGGGTGGGCGAACACTGAAGCTTTCTTT.

V is TRBV2 and J is TRBJ2-3; no clear D gene. Germline values: CDR1 SNHLY, CDR2 FYNNEI. The CDR3 is 12 residues long. V lost 3 bases, J lost 3 bases, and 4 bases lay in between. CDR3 sequence (DNA): TGTGCCAGCAGTGACCCAACAGATACGCAGTATTTT. Translating it yields CASSDPTDTQYF.

This rearrangement joins TRBV19 to TRBJ2-1; 8 nucleotides match TRBD2. This CDR3 spans 16 amino acids. The germline V gene has CDR1 LNHDA and CDR2 SQIVND (reference sequence). Trimming took 5 bases from V and 6 from J; bases not matched to a gene: 12. The CDR3: CASSSGLAFFFNEQFF. The CDR3 DNA reads TGTGCCAGTAGTTCAGGACTAGCATTTTTTTTCAATGAGCAGTTCTTC.

This chain connects TRBV5-6 to TRBJ2-2, with 8 bases aligning to TRBD1. The V segment lost 2 bases and the J segment 0 bases; nucleotides outside the gene matches: 3. This CDR3 has 16 residues. Germline CDR1 reads SGHDT; CDR2 reads YYEEEE. CDR3 coding DNA: TGTGCCAGCAGCTTCGACAGGGGAACGAACACCGGGGAGCTGTTTTTT. Amino acids: CASSFDRGTNTGELFF.

This chain connects TRBV11-2 to TRBJ2-1, with D unresolved. CDR3 length: 16 residues. Germline assignment: CDR1 SGHAT and CDR2 FQNNGV. V dropped 5 bases and J dropped 0 bases, with 14 bases sitting between them. CDR3 in DNA: TGTGCCAGCAGCCGACCTCGCGCTAGCTCCTACAATGAGCAGTTCTTC. This encodes CASSRPRASSYNEQFF.

The chain carries TRBV11-3 and TRBJ2-7; TRBD1 agrees at 10 bases. Germline V gene data show CDR1 as SGHNT and CDR2 as YENEEA. The CDR3 has 14 amino acids. The ends lost 2 bases at V and 5 bases at J; junction bases unmatched: 3. The CDR3 spells CASSLRQGANEQYF. CDR3 nucleotides: TGTGCCAGCAGCTTAAGACAGGGGGCTAACGAGCAGTACTTC.

This clone was counted a single time. CDR3 sequence reads: CASSPVGRTYEQYF. As DNA, the CDR3 is TGTGCCAGCTCTCCCGTCGGACGGACCTACGAGCAGTACTTC. V usage is TRBV9 and J usage is TRBJ2-7; D is undetermined. CDR1 SGDLS and CDR2 YYNGEE come from the germline V gene. With 7 bases removed from V and 2 bases from J, the gap between germline ends came to 16 bases. This CDR3 has 14 residues. Full variable domain (missing parts from reference TRBV9 and TRBJ2-7): DSGVTQTPKHLITATGQRVTLRCSPRSGDLSVYWYQQSLDQGLQFLIQYYNGEERAKGNILERFSAQQFPDLHSELNLSSLELGDSALYFCASSPVGRTYEQYFGPGTRLTVT.

The chain couples TRBV30 to TRBJ2-2; D possibly matches TRBD1 or TRBD2 (5 bases each). Trimming cost V 6 bases and J 0 bases, with 8 bases left between them. Per germline, CDR1 GTSNPN and CDR2 SVGIG (reference sequence). This CDR3 has 13 residues. CDR3 DNA sequence: TGTGCCTGCGGGGCGGCGAACACCGGGGAGCTGTTTTTT. Its protein is CACGAANTGELFF. The full variable domain, rest sourced from reference TRBV30 and TRBJ2-2, is SQTIHQWPATLVQPVGSPLSLECTVEGTSNPNLYWYRQAAGRGLQLLFYSVGIGQISSEVPQNLSASRPQDRQFILSSKKLLLSDSGFYLCACGAANTGELFFGEGSRLTVL.

CDR3 in DNA: TGTGCCAGTAGTATTGAGGCAGGGGGAGCCTACGAGCAGTACTTC. Translated, it gives CASSIEAGGAYEQYF. This rearrangement joins TRBV19 to TRBJ2-7; 7 bases align to TRBD1. Trimming removed 3 bases from V and 2 bases from J; junction bases left unmatched: 7. This CDR3 contains 15 residues. The germline gives CDR1 LNHDA, CDR2 SQIVND (reference sequence).

The rearrangement joins TRBV27 to TRBJ2-1, with D unclear. V shed 1 base and J shed 7 bases, with 5 bases lying between them. This CDR3 has 12 residues. Germline CDR1 is MNHEY and CDR2 is SMNVEV (reference sequence). The CDR3 nucleotides are TGTGCCAGCAGTTTATTGAAGAATGAGCAGTTCTTC. Its translation: CASSLLKNEQFF.

This chain links TRBV7-9 with TRBJ2-2; TRBD2 matches at 10 bases. The CDR3 spans 17 residues. The junction had 11 bases not matched to a gene; V was cut back by 4 bases and J by 6 bases. Germline-derived CDR1 and CDR2 are SEHNR and FQNEAQ (reference sequence). The DNA for the CDR3 is TGTGCCAGCAGCTCCCGACTAGCGGGCCAGCAACCCGGGGAGCTGTTTTTT. Its protein is CASSSRLAGQQPGELFF.

The V call is TRBV28, the J call TRBJ2-3; TRBD2 aligns across 11 bases. There are 15 residues in the CDR3. After removal of 7 bases from V and 6 bases from J, the junction contained 9 bases not matched to a gene. The germline CDR1 and CDR2 sequences are MDHEN and SYDVKM. The CDR3 coding sequence is TGTGCCAGCACCCCCCCATCTAGCGGGAGGGATACGCAGTATTTT. Translated: CASTPPSSGRDTQYF.

V and J are TRBV9 and TRBJ2-3; D is undetermined. The length of the CDR3 is 11 residues. Germline CDR1 is SGDLS and CDR2 is YYNGEE. V was clipped by 3 bases and J by 2 bases, with 1 base between them. The DNA of the CDR3 is TGTGCCAGCAGCGACACAGATACGCAGTATTTT. Amino acids: CASSDTDTQYF.

The CDR3 protein is CASTPVGRGSTDTQYF. The DNA of the CDR3 is TGTGCCAGCACCCCCGTCGGGAGGGGGAGCACAGATACGCAGTATTTT. The genes are TRBV5-4 and TRBJ2-3; 8 bases line up with TRBD2. The junction had 9 bases not matched to a gene; V was cut back by 6 bases and J by 0 bases. The CDR3 consists of 16 residues. Per germline, CDR1 SGHNT and CDR2 YYREEE (reference sequence).

CDR3 sequence (DNA): TGTGCCAGCAGCTCCCGGGACAGGGCAAACTATGGCTACACCTTC. Translated: CASSSRDRANYGYTF. This chain joins TRBV7-2 and TRBJ1-2; 9 bases align to TRBD1. Looked up from germline, CDR1 is SGHTA and CDR2 is FQGNSA. Trimming cost V 4 bases and J 2 bases; bases outside gene matches: 5. The CDR3 has 15 residues.

The chain joins TRBV15 to TRBJ1-2, with D unclear. The germline V gene has CDR1 LNHNV and CDR2 YYDKDF (reference sequence). The germline V and J ends were trimmed by 7 bases and 3 bases, with 12 bases remaining between them. The CDR3 covers 13 residues. The chain's CDR3 is CATTAGEDYGYTF. The CDR3 nucleotides are TGTGCCACCACCGCGGGAGAGGACTATGGCTACACCTTC.

This chain links TRBV28 with TRBJ2-7, with TRBD1 identical over 11 bases. Germline lookup yields CDR1 MDHEN and CDR2 SYDVKM. V shed 7 bases, J shed 4 bases, and the junction held 12 bases outside the gene matches. The CDR3 loop spans 16 amino acids. CDR3 bases: TGTGCCAGCACCCTCACTGGGACAGGGGGTCGGTACGAGCAGTACTTC. The encoded protein is CASTLTGTGGRYEQYF.

The chain employs TRBV5-1 and TRBJ2-5; a possible D gene is TRBD1 (5 bases). The germline gives CDR1 SGHRS, CDR2 YFSETQ. V was trimmed by 0 bases and J by 2 bases, leaving 5 bases between them. The CDR3 is 13 amino acids. This CDR3 reads CASSLDRQETQYF. The CDR3 DNA is TGCGCCAGCAGCTTGGACAGGCAAGAGACCCAGTACTTC.

The chain links TRBV18 to TRBJ1-4; 8 nucleotides align to TRBD1. The CDR3 runs to 15 residues. The germline V gene has CDR1 KGHSH and CDR2 LQKENI. Trimming at V came to 3 bases and at J to 8 bases, leaving 8 bases not matched to a gene. The CDR3 loop is CASSPFGRTGEKLFF. In DNA, the CDR3 is TGTGCCAGCTCACCTTTCGGCCGGACAGGGGAAAAACTGTTTTTT. Using reference TRBV18 and TRBJ1-4 for the parts outside the CDR3, the full variable domain is NAGVMQNPRHLVRRRGQEARLRCSPMKGHSHVYWYRQLPEEGLKFMVYLQKENIIDESGMPKERFSAEFPKEGPSILRIQQVVRGDSAAYFCASSPFGRTGEKLFFGSGTQLSVL.